These 26 T cell receptor beta chains share one sample of origin, sequenced in a study of OX40 agonist ivuxolimab in advanced cancers. Clones were sequenced by immunoSEQ multiplex PCR, and TCRdb holds only the in-frame ones, with some missing. Of around 80,000 clones listed, 85% to 90% are singletons. The sample consisted of CD4+ or CD8+ T cells sorted from blood, taken in a trial of the OX40 agonist ivuxolimab. Receptor source: an adult with an advanced solid tumor such as melanoma, head and neck, liver or kidney cancer.

The chain employs TRBV19 and TRBJ2-3; 11 nucleotides line up with TRBD2. With V trimmed by 6 bases and J by 1 base, 12 bases remained unmatched. The CDR3 is 18 residues long. Germline loops: CDR1 LNHDA, CDR2 SQIVND (reference sequence). The CDR3 here is CASRPTSGVLRGTDTQYF. CDR3 bases: TGTGCCAGTAGACCGACTAGCGGGGTCCTGAGAGGCACAGATACGCAGTATTTT.

This sequence joins TRBV7-9 and TRBJ1-3; no clear D gene. CDR1 is SEHNR, CDR2 FQNEAQ, per germline (reference sequence). Trimming shortened V by 7 bases and J by 4 bases, and 14 bases separated the two germline ends. This CDR3 spans 14 amino acids. This CDR3 reads CASTTGDQGNTIYF. CDR3 coding DNA: TGTGCCAGCACCACCGGCGACCAAGGAAACACCATATATTTT. Full variable domain (outside the CDR3, taken from reference TRBV7-9 and TRBJ1-3): DTGVSQNPRHKITKRGQNVTFRCDPISEHNRLYWYRQTLGQGPEFLTYFQNEAQLEKSRLLSDRFSAERPKGSFSTLEIQRTEQGDSAMYLCASTTGDQGNTIYFGEGSWLTVV.

The rearrangement links TRBV28 to TRBJ2-3, with 7 bases that match TRBD1. The V and J ends lost 4 bases and 2 bases, in that order; junction bases with no gene match: 12. Per germline, CDR1 MDHEN and CDR2 SYDVKM. The CDR3 totals 17 residues. CDR3 protein: CASSYPLPGQYTDTQYF. In nucleotides, the CDR3 is TGTGCCAGCAGTTATCCCCTCCCGGGACAGTACACAGATACGCAGTATTTT. Together with reference TRBV28 and TRBJ2-3, the CDR3 gives the full variable domain: DVKVTQSSRYLVKRTGEKVFLECVQDMDHENMFWYRQDPGLGLRLIYFSYDVKMKEKGDIPEGYSVSREKKERFSLILESASTNQTSMYLCASSYPLPGQYTDTQYFGPGTRLTVL.

This clone was detected only once. The rearrangement uses TRBV5-1 and TRBJ1-1, with no clear D. This CDR3 has 14 amino acids. Germline CDR1 and CDR2: SGHRS and YFSETQ. The V and J ends lost 0 bases and 7 bases respectively, with 13 bases between them. This CDR3 is CASSLDTITGEAFF. CDR3 DNA: TGCGCCAGCAGCTTGGATACCATTACGGGTGAAGCTTTCTTT.

The J gene is TRBJ2-1, the V gene TRBV19, with D perhaps matching TRBD1 (5 bases). CDR1 is LNHDA, CDR2 SQIVND, per germline (reference sequence). Trimming pared 5 bases from V and 0 bases from J, leaving 14 bases between. The CDR3 consists of 16 residues. CDR3 region: CASSGANGYSYNEQFF. CDR3 nucleotide sequence: TGTGCCAGTAGTGGGGCAAACGGTTACTCCTACAATGAGCAGTTCTTC.

This chain links TRBV11-2 with TRBJ2-7; D gene uncertain. Looked up from germline, CDR1 is SGHAT and CDR2 is FQNNGV. V was cut by 5 bases and J by 2 bases, with 7 bases left in between. The CDR3 length is 12 residues. Here the CDR3 reads CASSDGTYEQYV. DNA for the CDR3: TGTGCCAGCAGCGACGGTACCTACGAGCAGTACGTC.

This chain joins TRBV30 and TRBJ1-6; D gene unclear. The ends were cut back, 5 bases at V and 6 bases at J, with 8 bases in the middle. Germline CDR1 reads GTSNPN; CDR2 reads SVGIG (reference sequence). The CDR3 is 12 amino acids. CDR3 loop: CAWCRTNSPLHF. The CDR3 DNA is TGTGCCTGGTGCAGGACTAATTCACCCCTCCACTTT. Full variable domain (rest looked up from reference TRBV30 and TRBJ1-6): SQTIHQWPATLVQPVGSPLSLECTVEGTSNPNLYWYRQAAGRGLQLLFYSVGIGQISSEVPQNLSASRPQDRQFILSSKKLLLSDSGFYLCAWCRTNSPLHFGNGTRLTVT.

The rearrangement links TRBV5-1 to TRBJ2-5; D unresolved. The ends were cut back, 7 bases at V and 1 base at J, with 14 bases in the middle. Germline CDR1 and CDR2: SGHRS and YFSETQ. This CDR3 is 14 amino acids long. DNA of the CDR3: TGCGCCAGCGGTGAGAACAGCGTCCAAGAGACCCAGTACTTC. Translated: CASGENSVQETQYF.

The chain is built from TRBV7-2 and TRBJ2-1, with a tentative D call TRBD1 (6 bases). V was pared by 5 bases and J by 9 bases, with 11 bases between. This CDR3 region has 12 residues. Germline assignment: CDR1 SGHTA and CDR2 FQGNSA. The CDR3 nucleotides are TGTGCCAGCAGCCCACGAGGGGGTGAGCAGTTCTTC. Protein sequence: CASSPRGGEQFF.

CDR3 DNA sequence: TGTGCCAGCAGTTACGACAGGAACGGAGCCAAAAACATTCAGTACTTC. This translates into CASSYDRNGAKNIQYF. The J gene is TRBJ2-4, the V gene TRBV6-5, with a possible D match to TRBD1 (6 bases). Per germline, CDR1 MNHEY and CDR2 SVGAGI. The V and J ends lost 2 bases and 0 bases respectively, with 11 bases between them. The CDR3 is 16 amino acids.

The chain links TRBV7-2 to TRBJ2-5; TRBD1 might be the D (6 bases). CDR3 length: 14 amino acids. The germline V gene encodes CDR1 SGHTA and CDR2 FQGNSA. V was pared by 4 bases and J by 5 bases, with 14 bases between. The DNA for the CDR3 is TGTGCCAGCAGCTCCGCCGACAGGCGGGAGACCCAGTACTTC. Translating it yields CASSSADRRETQYF.

Only one count was recorded for this clone. The chain joins TRBV27 to TRBJ1-6; the D gene is possibly TRBD1 (5 bases). CDR3 length: 14 amino acids. Germline loops: CDR1 MNHEY, CDR2 SMNVEV (reference sequence). V was clipped by 6 bases and J by 2 bases, with 8 bases between them. The CDR3 DNA sequence: TGTGCCAGCAGGGGGGGAGCCTATAATTCACCCCTCCACTTT. It translates to CASRGGAYNSPLHF.

This chain uses TRBV9 with TRBJ2-5, with 7 bases identical to TRBD2. Germline CDR1 SGDLS, CDR2 YYNGEE. There are 15 residues in the CDR3. Germline trimming cut 0 bases from V and 5 bases from J; bases unmatched to any gene: 7. CDR3 sequence (DNA): TGTGCCAGCAGCGTAGGGGGAGGGGTCATGGAGACCCAGTACTTC. Translation gives CASSVGGGVMETQYF.

V gene TRBV13 combines with J gene TRBJ1-1; the D is unclear. This CDR3 contains 13 residues. V lost 3 bases, J lost 0 bases, and 5 bases lay in between. The germline gives CDR1 PRHDT, CDR2 FYEKMQ (reference sequence). The CDR3 coding sequence is TGTGCCAGCAGCTTTGACATGAACACTGAAGCTTTCTTT. This encodes CASSFDMNTEAFF.

This rearrangement joins TRBV6-1 to TRBJ2-5, with D possibly TRBD2 on 5 matching bases. The end of the DNA fits TRBJ2-7 better, so the J call may be wrong. Germline CDR1 and CDR2: MNHNS and SASEGT. The length of the CDR3 is 14 residues. The CDR3 protein is CASRWESVSYEQYF. The DNA for the CDR3 is TGTGCCAGCAGGTGGGAGAGTGTCTCCTACGAGCAGTACTTC.

The chain is built from TRBV5-4 and TRBJ2-6; 8 nucleotides align to TRBD1. This CDR3 is 19 amino acids long. J was trimmed by 0 bases and V by 1 base; bases with no gene match: 9. Germline lookup yields CDR1 SGHNT and CDR2 YYREEE (reference sequence). DNA of the CDR3: TGTGCCAGCAGCTTGATGGGGCAGGGGGCCTTCTCTGGGGCCAACGTCCTGACTTTC. Protein: CASSLMGQGAFSGANVLTF.

The chain uses TRBV6-5 and TRBJ2-1, with TRBD1 identical over 12 bases. Germline CDR1 is MNHEY and CDR2 is SVGAGI. The CDR3 totals 14 residues. Trimming took 7 bases from V and 10 from J; bases not matched to a gene: 8. The CDR3 region has the DNA TGTGCCAGCAACCGGGGGACAGGGGGCAGCGAGCAGTTCTTC. Its protein product is CASNRGTGGSEQFF.

The chain couples TRBV5-4 to TRBJ2-3; D gene ambiguous. Germline CDR1 is SGHNT and CDR2 is YYREEE (reference sequence). V lost 2 bases and J 4 bases, leaving 17 bases between the germline ends. CDR3 size: 16 residues. The CDR3 spells CASSLNTPGFADTQYF. CDR3 bases: TGTGCCAGCAGCTTAAATACCCCAGGTTTCGCAGATACGCAGTATTTT.

V gene TRBV19 combines with J gene TRBJ1-5; weak D call: TRBD1 (6 bases). V lost 3 bases to trimming and J lost 6 bases, with 12 bases between them. Germline CDR1 is LNHDA and CDR2 is SQIVND (reference sequence). The CDR3 runs 14 residues. CDR3 region: CASSIGGAGQPQHF. CDR3 nucleotides: TGTGCCAGTAGTATCGGGGGGGCTGGTCAGCCCCAGCATTTT.

The chain combines TRBV2 with TRBJ2-5; maybe TRBD2 (5 bases). Trimming left V 7 bases short and J 2 bases short, with 11 bases between. Per germline, CDR1 SNHLY and CDR2 FYNNEI. This CDR3 is 13 amino acids long. CDR3 sequence: CASNGRGQETQYF. In nucleotides, the CDR3 is TGTGCCAGCAACGGCCGGGGACAAGAGACCCAGTACTTC.

The rearrangement uses TRBV4-3 and TRBJ2-1; 7 bases match TRBD1. This CDR3 region has 17 residues. The V gene's germline CDR1 is LGHNA and CDR2 YSLEER. Trimming at V came to 0 bases and at J to 3 bases, leaving 8 bases not matched to a gene. CDR3 protein: CASSQDLTGALYNEQFF. DNA for the CDR3: TGCGCCAGCAGCCAAGACCTTACAGGGGCCCTCTACAATGAGCAGTTCTTC.

The chain couples TRBV29-1 to TRBJ2-2; D gene uncertain. V was pared by 6 bases and J by 1 base, with 12 bases between. This CDR3 spans 14 amino acids. CDR1 is SQVTM and CDR2 is ANQGSEA in the germline V gene. The CDR3 nucleotides read TGCAGCGTGGAATCTCAGAAGAACACCGGGGAGCTGTTTTTT. It is translated as CSVESQKNTGELFF.

The V call is TRBV7-2, the J call TRBJ2-3, with D possibly matching TRBD1 (5 bases). The germline CDR1 and CDR2 sequences are SGHTA and FQGNSA. V was pared by 1 base and J by 2 bases, with 10 bases between. The CDR3 is 15 residues long. The chain's CDR3 is CASSLDRRDTDTQYF. The DNA of the CDR3 is TGTGCCAGCAGCTTAGACAGGCGCGACACAGATACGCAGTATTTT.

The chain is built from TRBV6-1 and TRBJ2-1; 11 bases agree with TRBD2. The trim removed 8 bases at V and 6 bases at J, leaving 6 bases unmatched. CDR3 length: 14 amino acids. CDR1 MNHNS and CDR2 SASEGT come from the germline V gene. CDR3 region: CASVTSGVANEQFF. In DNA form, the CDR3 reads TGTGCCAGCGTGACTAGCGGGGTTGCCAATGAGCAGTTCTTC.

The chain couples TRBV5-4 to TRBJ1-1; D uncertain. Looked up from germline, CDR1 is SGHNT and CDR2 is YYREEE (reference sequence). Trimming removed 3 bases from V and 2 bases from J, with 14 bases in between. The CDR3 runs 15 residues. The CDR3 region has the DNA TGTGCCAGCAGCTCCCCCGGCGCATTCAACACTGAAGCTTTCTTT. Encoded protein: CASSSPGAFNTEAFF.

CDR3 DNA sequence: TGCGCCAGCAGCTTCCTTCCCACGGGACAGGGAAACGGGGAGCTGTTTTTT. Its protein product is CASSFLPTGQGNGELFF. J is TRBJ2-2 and V is TRBV5-1; 9 bases map to TRBD1. This CDR3 is built from 17 residues. Germline lookup yields CDR1 SGHRS and CDR2 YFSETQ. V shed 2 bases, J shed 7 bases, and the junction held 12 bases outside the gene matches.